The sequence of this T cell receptor (beta chain) was determined in a study of OX40 agonist ivuxolimab in advanced cancers. Study-level background: Ivuxolimab was an agonistic, fully human IgG2 monoclonal antibody directed against OX40 (CD134), a costimulatory receptor. The dose-escalation cohort was around 84% male with a mean age of roughly 62 years, ranging from roughly 23 to 79. The purpose of peripheral TCRbeta sequencing was to test whether ivuxolimab changed TCR sequence diversity and led to clonal T-cell expansion. Three dose-escalation patients achieved partial responses, one with hepatocellular carcinoma and two with cutaneous melanoma. Patients were allowed to have had prior anti-PD-1, anti-PD-L1 or anti-CTLA-4 therapy, and around 40% of the dose-escalation patients had previously received checkpoint inhibitors. The paper reports the monotherapy dose-escalation portion (N of about 50 patients) of the phase I ivuxolimab trial. Intravenous ivuxolimab was administered to patients every 2 weeks at six dose levels: 0.01, 0.1, 0.3, 1.5, 3 and 10 mg/kg. Of the approximately 50 patients in dose escalation, 19 had hepatocellular carcinoma, approximately 15 had melanoma, 9 had renal cell carcinoma and 9 had head and neck cancer. The full study reports these points: In the 0.1-3.0 mg/kg groups, partial responders had among the lowest normalized peripheral clonal expansion, particularly in CD8+ T cells. Low levels of normalized T-cell clonal expansion were also shown by some nonresponding patients. At doses from 0.1 to 3.0 mg/kg, clonal expansion was seen in both CD4+ and CD8+ blood T cells between baseline and week 6. Antigen specificity was not determined for the clonally expanded peripheral T cells. On average, CD8+ T cells showed more expanded clones than CD4+ T cells after ivuxolimab.

A note on this clone: It has no known antigen specificity. No much larger clone is present one base from it, and per-base qualities are unavailable.

Patients with a history of autoimmune disease or receiving systemic immunosuppression were excluded from the trial. Peripheral blood for TCR sequencing was collected from all dose cohorts at baseline, on cycle 4 day 1, and on cycle 7 day 1. The samples were drawn from a first-in-human, open-label, multicenter phase I dose-escalation trial of ivuxolimab. Adults with locally advanced or metastatic melanoma, renal cell carcinoma, hepatocellular carcinoma or head and neck squamous cell carcinoma were enrolled in the trial. Before TCR sequencing, CD4+ T cells and CD8+ T cells from peripheral blood were sorted into separate populations. The germline V gene (reference sequence) gives CDR1 as LNHDA and CDR2 as SQIVND. Relative to germline, V is 11 bases shorter and J is 8 bases shorter, with 15 bases between their ends. From cysteine to phenylalanine, the CDR3 is 11 amino acids long. Only the CDR3 portion is preserved as DNA: 33 bases, with reading frame beginning at the first base.

To sequence the TCRbeta CDR3 region, genomic DNA was isolated from the sorted cells. TCRbeta CDR3 regions were sequenced using the immunoSEQ Assay. In TCRdb, the immuneACCESS table is reduced to in-frame sequences with V and J assigned. These tables do not hold every clone; where another copy was compared, an unresolved V gene accounts for under half, and the others remain unexplained. The sample yields roughly 52,000 clones; 77% were counted once. The leading ten clones occupy 5% to 7.5% of the sample. The receptor was isolated from an adult with an advanced solid tumor such as melanoma, head and neck, liver or kidney cancer. This receptor chain uses TRBV19 and TRBJ1-2; a weak D assignment points to TRBD1 (5 bases agree). The sample here was CD4+ or CD8+ T cells sorted from blood, taken in a trial of the OX40 agonist ivuxolimab. The CDR3 here reads CAGGPSWGYTF. DNA sequence: TGTGCCGGGGGACCCAGCTGGGGCTACACCTTC. The variable domain in full, with residues beyond the CDR3 obtained from the reference TRBV19 and TRBJ1-2 genes, is DGGITQSPKYLFRKEGQNVTLSCEQNLNHDAMYWYRQDPGQGLRLIYYSQIVNDFQKGDIAEGYSVSREKKESFPLTVTSAQKNPTAFYLCAGGPSWGYTFGSGTRLTVV.